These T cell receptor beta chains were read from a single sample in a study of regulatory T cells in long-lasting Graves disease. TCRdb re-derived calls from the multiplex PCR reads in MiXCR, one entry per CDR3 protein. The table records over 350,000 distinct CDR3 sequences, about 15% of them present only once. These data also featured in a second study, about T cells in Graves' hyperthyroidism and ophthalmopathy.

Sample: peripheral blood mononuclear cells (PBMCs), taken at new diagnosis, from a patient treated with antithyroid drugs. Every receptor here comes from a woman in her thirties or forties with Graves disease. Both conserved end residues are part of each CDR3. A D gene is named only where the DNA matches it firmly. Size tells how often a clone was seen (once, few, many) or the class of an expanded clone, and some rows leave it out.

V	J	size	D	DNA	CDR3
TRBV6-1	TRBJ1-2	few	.	TGTGCCAGCAGTGAAGGCGGCCGGAATGGCTACACCTTC	CASSEGGRNGYTF
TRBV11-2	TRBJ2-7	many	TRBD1	TGTGCCAGCAGCCCCGACAGGGGGGGCGAGCAGTACTTC	CASSPDRGGEQYF
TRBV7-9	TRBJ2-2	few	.	TGTGCCAGCAGCCATTTGGACACCGGGGAGCTGTTTTTT	CASSHLDTGELFF
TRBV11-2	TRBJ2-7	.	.	TGTGCCAGCAGCTTAGTAGAATCCTACGAGCAGTACTTC	CASSLVESYEQYF
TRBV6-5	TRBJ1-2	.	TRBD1	TGTGCCAGCAGTTATGGGACAGGGCCGACCTCTGGCTACACCTTC	CASSYGTGPTSGYTF
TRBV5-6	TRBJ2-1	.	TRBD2	TGTGCCAGCAGCTTGGGGACTAGCGGACCCGAGCAGTTCTTC	CASSLGTSGPEQFF
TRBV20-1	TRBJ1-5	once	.	TGCAGTGCTAGAGTGCGGGGCATCTGGGACAATCAGCCCCAGCATTTT	CSARVRGIWDNQPQHF
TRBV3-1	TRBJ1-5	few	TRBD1	TGTGCCAGCAGCCAAGGGGGGACAGGGGGCCGAGGCAATCAGCCCCAGCATTTT	CASSQGGTGGRGNQPQHF
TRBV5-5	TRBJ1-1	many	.	TGTGCCAGCAGCTTGGGGGGCCTCAGGTCTGAAGCTTTCTTT	CASSLGGLRSEAFF
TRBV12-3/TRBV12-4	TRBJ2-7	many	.	TGTGCCAGCAGTTTAGATACGGCCTCAAGGGAGCAGCACTTC	CASSLDTASREQHF
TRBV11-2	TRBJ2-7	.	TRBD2	TGTGCCAGCAGCCCAGCTAGCGGACACTACGAGCAGTACTTC	CASSPASGHYEQYF
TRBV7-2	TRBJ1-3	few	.	TGTGCCAGCAGCTTACAGGGTTTCGGAAACACCATATATTTT	CASSLQGFGNTIYF
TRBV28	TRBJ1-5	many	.	TGTGCCAGCAGTTTATTCCAGACAGGCCTCTCCAGCCAGCATTTT	CASSLFQTGLSSQHF
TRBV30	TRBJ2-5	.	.	TGTGCCAGGAGTGTCCGGGAGACCCAGTACTTC	CARSVRETQYF
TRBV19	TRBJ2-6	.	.	TGTGCCAGTAGTAGCTGGGATGGGGCCAACGTCCTGACTTTC	CASSSWDGANVLTF
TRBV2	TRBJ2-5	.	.	TGTGCCAGCTGTGAACGGACAACCGGAGAGACCCAGTACTTC	CASCERTTGETQYF
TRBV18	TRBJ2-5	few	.	TGTGCCAGCTCACCATCGCGGGAAGAGGAGACCCAGTACTTC	CASSPSREEETQYF
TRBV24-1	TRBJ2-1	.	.	TGTGCCACCTCAGTCAGGGAGGTCAGTGAGCAGTTCTTC	CATSVREVSEQFF
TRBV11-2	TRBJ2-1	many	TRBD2	TGTGCCAGCAGCTCAGCCGAGACTAGCGGGAGAAATGAGCAGTTCTTC	CASSSAETSGRNEQFF
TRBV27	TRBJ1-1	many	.	TGTGCCAGCAGTCAAAGAGGTTACAGGGACACTGAAGCTTTCTTT	CASSQRGYRDTEAFF
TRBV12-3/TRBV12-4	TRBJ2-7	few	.	TGTGCCAGCAGTTTAGCACGGCCCAACGAGCAGTACTTC	CASSLARPNEQYF
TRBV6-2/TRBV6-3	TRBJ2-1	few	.	TGTGCCAGCAGTTATACCCTTGGAGGTCCCATGGTAAGCTCCTACAATGAGCAGTTCTTC	CASSYTLGGPMVSSYNEQFF
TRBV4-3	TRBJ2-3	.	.	TGCGCCAGCAGCCAAGAAGTGCACAGGGCGGTTGCAGCAGATACGCAGTATTTT	CASSQEVHRAVAADTQYF
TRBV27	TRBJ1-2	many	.	TGTGCCAGCAGTTTATCGTCGGAGGGAGGGTTCTATGGCTACACCTTC	CASSLSSEGGFYGYTF
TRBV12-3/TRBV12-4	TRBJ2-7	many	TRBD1	TGTGCCAGCAGTTTCACGGGACAGGTAATCGAGCAGTACTTC	CASSFTGQVIEQYF
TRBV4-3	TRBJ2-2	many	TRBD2	TGCGCCAGCAGCCAAGATAGCGGGAGAAACACCGGGGAGCTGTTTTTT	CASSQDSGRNTGELFF
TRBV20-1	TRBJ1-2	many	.	TGCAGTGCTAGACTCGGTTCTAACTATGGCTACACCTTC	CSARLGSNYGYTF
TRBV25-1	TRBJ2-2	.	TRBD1	TGTGCCAGCAGTGAAGGGACAGGGAGTTTATCCGGGGAGCTGTTTTTT	CASSEGTGSLSGELFF
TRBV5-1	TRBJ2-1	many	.	TGCGCCAGCAGCACCCAGGGATATGAGCAGTTCTTC	CASSTQGYEQFF
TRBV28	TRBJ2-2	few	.	TGTGCCAGCAGTTTCGGTGGTGGCAGGACAAAAAACACCGGGGAGCTGTTTTTT	CASSFGGGRTKNTGELFF
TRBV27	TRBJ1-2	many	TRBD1	TGTGCCAGCAGTCCCGGACAGGGGAATTTTAACTATGGCTACACCTTC	CASSPGQGNFNYGYTF
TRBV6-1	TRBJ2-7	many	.	TGTGCCAGCAGATCAGCAGGGCACTACGAGCAGTACTTC	CASRSAGHYEQYF
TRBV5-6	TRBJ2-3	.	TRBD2	TGTGCCAGCAGCCAAACCCTAGCGGTCCTCACAGATACGCAGTATTTT	CASSQTLAVLTDTQYF
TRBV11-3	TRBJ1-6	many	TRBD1	TGTGCCAGCAGCTCGGGACAGATTAATTCACCCCTCCACTTT	CASSSGQINSPLHF
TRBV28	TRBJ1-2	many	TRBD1	TGTGCCAGCAGCCCCGGGACAGGGGTCTTTGGCTACACCTTC	CASSPGTGVFGYTF
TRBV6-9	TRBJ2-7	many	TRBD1	TGTGCCAGCAGTTTCACCATCGGGACAGGGAGGTACGAGCAGTACTTC	CASSFTIGTGRYEQYF
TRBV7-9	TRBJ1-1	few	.	TGTGCCAGCATGGGACTGGGGAACACTGAAGCTTTCTTT	CASMGLGNTEAFF
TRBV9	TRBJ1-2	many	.	TGTGCCAGCAGCGTAGGCAGGGACCAAAACTATGGCTACACCTTC	CASSVGRDQNYGYTF
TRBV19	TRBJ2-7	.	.	TGTGCCAGTAGTATAGACATTGTTTCGCCCGTTGATGTCGAGCAGTACTTC	CASSIDIVSPVDVEQYF
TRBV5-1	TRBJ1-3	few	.	TGCGCCAGTACACAGGGATCTGGAAACACCATATATTTT	CASTQGSGNTIYF
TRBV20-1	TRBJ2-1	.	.	TGCAGTGCTACGTCCTTTAGCTCCTACAATGAGCAGTTCTTC	CSATSFSSYNEQFF
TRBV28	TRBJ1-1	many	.	TGTGCCAGCAGGCTCAGGGCCCTGGGGACTGAAGCTTTCTTT	CASRLRALGTEAFF
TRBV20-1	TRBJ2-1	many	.	TGCAGTGCCCGCGGCTCAGCAGTCAATGAGCAGTTCTTC	CSARGSAVNEQFF
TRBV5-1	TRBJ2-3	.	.	TGCGCCAGTTTTCGAGCCGAGAACACAGATACGCAGTATTTT	CASFRAENTDTQYF
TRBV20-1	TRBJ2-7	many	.	TGCAGTGCCCCTTCTGGGGACTCCTACGAGCAGTACTTC	CSAPSGDSYEQYF
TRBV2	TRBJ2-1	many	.	TGTGCCAGCAGTGAAATTACTTTTAGGGACCTAGGCAATGAGCAGTTCTTC	CASSEITFRDLGNEQFF
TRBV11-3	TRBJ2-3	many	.	TGTGCCAGCAGCCTTAGGGCGGAACCTACAGATACGCAGTATTTT	CASSLRAEPTDTQYF
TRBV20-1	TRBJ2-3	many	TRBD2	TGCAGTGCTAGTGGCGGGAGGGGGACCACAGATACGCAGTATTTT	CSASGGRGTTDTQYF
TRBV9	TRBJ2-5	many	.	TGTGCCAGCAGCGTAGCTTGGGGAGGAGAGACCCAGTACTTC	CASSVAWGGETQYF
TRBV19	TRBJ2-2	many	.	TGTGCCAGTAGTCCACTCAGACGAGAGGGGTCCGGGGAGCTGTTTTTT	CASSPLRREGSGELFF
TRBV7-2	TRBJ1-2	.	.	TGTGCCAGCAGCCCCGAAAGGGGCCAGGGCTACACCTTC	CASSPERGQGYTF
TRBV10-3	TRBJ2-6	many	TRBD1	TGTGCCATCAGTGAGGACAGGGGCGGAGGGGCCAACGTCCTGACTTTC	CAISEDRGGGANVLTF
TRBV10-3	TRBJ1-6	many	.	TGTGCCATCAGTGGAGGGGTTCGCTCACCCCTCCACTTT	CAISGGVRSPLHF
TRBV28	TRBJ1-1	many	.	TGTGCCAGCAGTTTATTTCGGGTTAGGGGCACTGAAGCTTTCTTT	CASSLFRVRGTEAFF
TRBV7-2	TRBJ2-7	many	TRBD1	TGTGCCAGCAGCCCTGACAGGGGGTTACACTCCTACGAGCAGTACTTC	CASSPDRGLHSYEQYF
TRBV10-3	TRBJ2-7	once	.	TGTGCCATCAGTGACCTAGTCTCCTACGAGCAGTACTTC	CAISDLVSYEQYF
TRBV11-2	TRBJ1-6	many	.	TGTGCCAGCAGCTTAGTTGGGGGGCTGAATTCACCCCTCCACTTT	CASSLVGGLNSPLHF